The 4 T cell receptor beta chains in this list originate from one sample, sequenced in a study of graft-versus-host responses after intestinal transplantation. Intraepithelial and lamina propria lymphocytes were released after the graft tissue was processed. Some clones are missing from TCRdb's copy, which holds only in-frame ones; the method was immunoSEQ multiplex PCR. The sample yields fewer than 15,000 clones, almost 70% seen once. Sequenced material: ileum tissue, taken about 680 days after intestinal transplantation. These receptors all stem from a human patient who received an intestinal transplant, so some T cells may come from the graft donor.

This clone is labeled as medium-sized (0.01 to 0.1%). The J gene is TRBJ2-7, the V gene TRBV15; either TRBD1 or TRBD2 may supply D (6 bases each). Germline V gene sequence: CDR1 LNHNV, CDR2 YYDKDF (reference sequence). Trimming left V 3 bases short and J 6 bases short, with 15 bases between. The CDR3 length is 14 residues. DNA of the CDR3: TGTGCCACCAGCAGCTGGGGGGCTTCTTCCGAGCAGTACTTC. It translates to CATSSWGASSEQYF. Supplemented by reference TRBV15 and TRBJ2-7, the full variable domain reads DAMVIQNPRYQVTQFGKPVTLSCSQTLNHNVMYWYQQKSSQAPKLLFHYYDKDFNNEADTPDNFQSRRPNTSFCFLDIRSPGLGDTAMYLCATSSWGASSEQYFGPGTRLTVT.

The chain recombines TRBV5-1 with TRBJ2-4, with D possibly TRBD1 on 6 matching bases. Germline CDR1 SGHRS, CDR2 YFSETQ. The CDR3 sequence is 15 residues long. V was pared by 4 bases and J by 4 bases, with 15 bases between. This CDR3 is CASSMDSFGKNIQYF. CDR3 sequence (DNA): TGCGCCAGCAGCATGGACAGTTTCGGAAAAAACATTCAGTACTTC.

Sample share makes this clone large. The sample carries other DNA sequences with the same CDR3. The V gene is TRBV7-9, the J gene TRBJ2-5; 14 bases match TRBD2. V lost 6 bases to trimming and J lost 3 bases; unmatched junction nucleotides: 6. Germline V gene data show CDR1 as SEHNR and CDR2 as FQNEAQ (reference sequence). CDR3 length: 16 amino acids. The CDR3 DNA follows: TGTGCCAGCAGTCACAGGACTAGCGGGGGGAAAGAGACCCAGTACTTC. It is translated as CASSHRTSGGKETQYF. The variable domain in full, completed from reference TRBV7-9 and TRBJ2-5, reads DTGVSQNPRHKITKRGQNVTFRCDPISEHNRLYWYRQTLGQGPEFLTYFQNEAQLEKSRLLSDRFSAERPKGSFSTLEIQRTEQGDSAMYLCASSHRTSGGKETQYFGPGTRLLVL.

V usage is TRBV15 and J usage is TRBJ2-7, with unresolved D. The CDR3 contains 14 residues. Germline values: CDR1 LNHNV, CDR2 YYDKDF (reference sequence). The V and J ends lost 3 bases and 3 bases respectively, with 12 bases between them. This chain's CDR3 is CATSRERVNYEQYF. The CDR3 DNA reads TGTGCCACCAGCAGGGAAAGGGTGAACTACGAGCAGTACTTC.